A single sample gave rise to the 21 T cell receptor beta chains below, sequenced in a study of T cells in Graves' hyperthyroidism and ophthalmopathy. TCR beta CDR3 region amplification was performed from RNA transcripts. A set of HTBI primers served as the primers for a first-round RT-PCR of the TCR CDR3. TCRdb fed the multiplex PCR reads into MiXCR, producing one record per CDR3 protein. The table has around 240,000 distinct CDR3 sequences, approximately 16% seen once. The sequenced sample was blood. Source of these receptors: a woman aged 18 to 35 with Graves' ophthalmopathy.

This clonotype was seen only a few times. This sequence joins TRBV7-6 and TRBJ2-3; either TRBD1 or TRBD2 may fit D (5 bases each). The CDR3 runs to 18 residues. V was pared by 2 bases and J by 1 base, with 19 bases between. CDR1 is SGHVS, CDR2 FNYEAQ, per germline. This chain's CDR3 is CASSLFIMGTIRTDTQYF. In nucleotides, the CDR3 is TGTGCCAGCAGCTTATTTATTATGGGGACCATTCGCACAGATACGCAGTATTTT.

The table lists this clonotype with many counts. The chain has TRBV5-5 and TRBJ1-2; no clear D gene. Germline CDR1 reads SGHKS; CDR2 reads YYEKEE (reference sequence). This CDR3 comprises 15 residues. Trimming stripped 2 bases from V and 5 bases from J, with 16 bases between. The CDR3: CASSLGPPGSYGYTF. CDR3 in DNA: TGTGCCAGCAGCTTAGGACCCCCTGGAAGTTATGGCTACACCTTC.

For this clonotype: This may stem from a read error, because a much larger clone lies one nucleotide away. The chain uses TRBV5-1 and TRBJ2-2, with D hard to call. The germline V gene encodes CDR1 SGHRS and CDR2 YFSETQ. The CDR3 loop spans 13 amino acids. The CDR3 here is CAGSLEDTGELFF. The CDR3 DNA reads TGCGCCGGCAGCTTGGAAGACACCGGGGAGCTGTTTTTT.

The J gene is TRBJ1-2, the V gene TRBV28; D gene unclear. The CDR3 length is 16 residues. Trimming stripped 2 bases from V and 7 bases from J, with 20 bases between. CDR1 and CDR2 from the germline V gene are MDHEN and SYDVKM. In DNA form, the CDR3 reads TGTGCCAGCAGTTTAAACTCTTACCTCCCCCCTTGTGGCTACACCTTC. It is translated as CASSLNSYLPPCGYTF.

This chain links TRBV12-3 or TRBV12-4 with TRBJ1-2, with 8 bases aligning to TRBD1. V was clipped by 6 bases and J by 1 base; unmatched bases: 7. The CDR3 loop spans 15 amino acids. The CDR3 nucleotides read TGTGCCAGCAGCACCGGGACAGGTGGTAACTATGGCTACACCTTC. Translated, it gives CASSTGTGGNYGYTF.

This clonotype occurred many times. The chain carries TRBV11-2 and TRBJ1-1; TRBD1 aligns across 7 bases. The germline V gene has CDR1 SGHAT and CDR2 FQNNGV. Losses at the gene ends were 3 bases for V and 3 bases for J; bases not matched to a gene: 10. The CDR3 covers 16 residues. In DNA, the CDR3 is TGTGCCAGCAGCTTGATCGGGACAGTAGTTTACACTGAAGCTTTCTTT. It yields the protein CASSLIGTVVYTEAFF.

This clonotype has at least ten counts. The chain uses TRBV3-1 and TRBJ1-3; no clear D. The CDR3 spans 16 residues. The V gene lost 5 bases and the J gene lost 0 bases, with 14 bases spanning the gap. The germline CDR1 and CDR2 sequences are LGHDT and YNNKEL (reference sequence). This CDR3 reads CASSSLVGYSGNTIYF. For the CDR3, the DNA is TGTGCCAGCAGCTCACTAGTTGGCTACTCTGGAAACACCATATATTTT.

About this clonotype itself: A read error may be the cause here, since a much bigger clone is one base away. As DNA, the CDR3 is TGTGCCAGCAGCTACGGGACTAGCGGGAGACACAATGAGCAGTTCTTC. Its translation: CASSYGTSGRHNEQFF. The V gene is TRBV7-8, the J gene TRBJ2-1; 14 bases fit TRBD2. Germline V CDR1 and CDR2: SGHVS, FQNEAQ. This CDR3 has 16 amino acids. The V gene end was trimmed by 4 bases and the J gene end by 5 bases; junction bases not matched to a gene: 4.

This clonotype appeared many times. The chain combines TRBV7-3 with TRBJ2-3, with 12 bases identical to TRBD1. CDR1 is SGHTA, CDR2 FQGTGA, per germline. V was pared by 4 bases and J by 0 bases, with 8 bases of the junction left unmatched. CDR3 length: 18 amino acids. DNA for the CDR3: TGTGCCAGCAGCTCGGGGACAGGGGGCCGACCTAGCACAGATACGCAGTATTTT. Translating gives CASSSGTGGRPSTDTQYF.

This clonotype was seen many times. The rearrangement uses TRBV5-8 and TRBJ2-3; D is ambiguous. Germline V lookup: CDR1 SGHTS, CDR2 YDEGEE. V was shortened by 0 bases and J by 0 bases, with 8 bases between the two germline ends. This CDR3 has 15 residues. DNA of the CDR3: TGTGCCAGCAGCTTGGCGGCGACTAGCACAGATACGCAGTATTTT. Protein: CASSLAATSTDTQYF.

This clonotype was seen ten or more times. The genes are TRBV10-3 and TRBJ1-2; D gene ambiguous. Per the germline V gene, CDR1 is ENHRY and CDR2 is SYGVKD. The CDR3 spans 14 residues. The V and J ends lost 0 bases and 6 bases respectively, with 11 bases between them. CDR3 amino acids: CAISESSSADGYTF. The CDR3, as DNA: TGTGCCATCAGTGAGTCAAGCAGCGCGGATGGCTACACCTTC.

This clonotype was recorded many times. This chain joins TRBV9 and TRBJ2-1; 8 bases match TRBD2. Looked up from germline, CDR1 is SGDLS and CDR2 is YYNGEE. V was clipped by 3 bases and J by 7 bases; unmatched bases: 9. The CDR3 loop spans 15 amino acids. DNA for the CDR3: TGTGCCAGCAGCGATTCAGGGGCGGGGGGTAATGAGCAGTTCTTC. It encodes CASSDSGAGGNEQFF. The whole variable domain, remainder taken from reference TRBV9 and TRBJ2-1, is DSGVTQTPKHLITATGQRVTLRCSPRSGDLSVYWYQQSLDQGLQFLIQYYNGEERAKGNILERFSAQQFPDLHSELNLSSLELGDSALYFCASSDSGAGGNEQFFGPGTRLTVL.

The chain couples TRBV4-2 to TRBJ1-5, with D unresolved. The CDR3 length is 15 residues. CDR1 and CDR2 from the germline V gene are LGHNA and YNFKEQ. V was cut by 0 bases and J by 2 bases, with 8 bases left in between. CDR3 loop: CASSQEPGGNQPQHF. The CDR3 coding sequence is TGTGCCAGCAGCCAAGAACCCGGGGGCAATCAGCCCCAGCATTTT.

At least ten counts were recorded for this clonotype. The chain's CDR3 is CAISDGVETQYF. The CDR3 bases are TGTGCCATCAGTGATGGTGTAGAGACCCAGTACTTC. This sequence joins TRBV10-3 and TRBJ2-5; D remains unclear. CDR3 size: 12 residues. Deletions cut 3 bases from V and 4 bases from J, with 6 bases between. Per germline, CDR1 ENHRY and CDR2 SYGVKD.

This clonotype came up many times. The chain recombines TRBV7-2 with TRBJ1-2, with D perhaps TRBD1 (5 bases). Germline V gives CDR1 SGHTA, CDR2 FQGNSA. With 5 bases removed from V and 6 bases from J, the gap between germline ends came to 16 bases. The CDR3 is 14 residues long. The CDR3 DNA reads TGTGCCAGCAGCCGAGGGGTCTCAATTGATGGCTACACCTTC. Its protein is CASSRGVSIDGYTF.

In its sample, this clonotype was seen many times. V is TRBV2 and J is TRBJ2-1; D perhaps matches TRBD1 (5 bases). The ends were cut back, 4 bases at V and 4 bases at J, with 26 bases in the middle. CDR1 is SNHLY, CDR2 FYNNEI, per germline. The CDR3 spans 19 residues. The CDR3 DNA follows: TGTGCCAGCAGTGGCACGCGAAACCCAAAGCCTCGACAGTACAATGAGCAGTTCTTC. Residues: CASSGTRNPKPRQYNEQFF. The full variable domain, in which reference TRBV2 and TRBJ2-1 provide the parts outside the CDR3, is EPEVTQTPSHQVTQMGQEVILRCVPISNHLYFYWYRQILGQKVEFLVSFYNNEISEKSEIFDDQFSVERPDGSNFTLKIRSTKLEDSAMYFCASSGTRNPKPRQYNEQFFGPGTRLTVL.

This clonotype was observed a few times. This CDR3 reads CSATAGTSGRYEQFF. The CDR3 coding sequence is TGCAGTGCTACCGCCGGGACTAGCGGGAGGTATGAGCAGTTCTTC. The rearrangement joins TRBV20-1 to TRBJ2-1, with 15 bases aligning to TRBD2. The CDR3 covers 15 residues. Looked up from germline, CDR1 is DFQATT and CDR2 is SNEGSKA (reference sequence). V shed 4 bases and J 8 bases; nucleotides not matched to a gene: 6.

At least ten counts were recorded for this clonotype. This chain joins TRBV20-1 and TRBJ2-5; the D is unclear. This CDR3 is built from 14 residues. The V gene's germline CDR1 is DFQATT and CDR2 SNEGSKA (reference sequence). V lost 4 bases to trimming and J lost 5 bases, with 17 bases between them. CDR3 residues: CSATRTRFGETQYF. In nucleotides, the CDR3 is TGCAGTGCTACCCGGACGCGATTTGGGGAGACCCAGTACTTC.

This clonotype was seen ten or more times. CDR3 amino acids: CASTPGQQTGELFF. The CDR3 DNA reads TGTGCCAGCACCCCGGGACAACAAACCGGGGAGCTGTTTTTT. J is TRBJ2-2 and V is TRBV12-3 or TRBV12-4; tentative D call: TRBD1 (6 bases). This CDR3 is built from 14 residues. V shed 7 bases and J shed 5 bases, with 14 bases lying between them.

This clonotype came up many times. This chain joins TRBV27 and TRBJ2-3; D is unclear. There are 13 residues in the CDR3. V was trimmed by 4 bases and J by 2 bases, leaving 7 bases between them. Germline-derived CDR1 and CDR2 are MNHEY and SMNVEV (reference sequence). The CDR3 sequence is CASSSFSTDTQYF. Here the CDR3 DNA reads TGTGCCAGCAGTTCGTTTTCCACAGATACGCAGTATTTT.

At least ten counts were recorded for this clonotype. This chain uses TRBV7-2 with TRBJ2-7; D is possibly TRBD2 (5 bases). V dropped 5 bases and J dropped 6 bases, with 20 bases sitting between them. The germline V gene encodes CDR1 SGHTA and CDR2 FQGNSA. This CDR3 region has 15 residues. This CDR3 is CASSPQAGNLFEQYF. The CDR3 bases are TGTGCCAGCAGCCCCCAGGCGGGTAATCTTTTCGAGCAGTACTTC. Using reference TRBV7-2 and TRBJ2-7 for the parts outside the CDR3, the full variable domain is GAGVSQSPSNKVTEKGKDVELRCDPISGHTALYWYRQSLGQGLEFLIYFQGNSAPDKSGLPSDRFSAERTGGSVSTLTIQRTQQEDSAVYLCASSPQAGNLFEQYFGPGTRLTVT.